This T cell receptor (beta chain) was retrieved from a study of cytomegalovirus exposure and HLA in healthy donors. Broader study findings: The listing of 150 or so TCR beta chains classed them as cytomegalovirus-associated. In vitro work confirmed that a few CMV-associated chains recognize CMV antigens. In a later analysis, TCR beta V- and J-gene trimming showed a link to a missense DCLRE1C variant.

PCR employed 60 Vbeta and 13 Jbeta primers. Sequencing was performed with immunoSEQ multiplex PCR; in TCRdb, only in-frame clones are kept and a portion is missing. Seen here are about 160,000 clones, approximately 78% observed once, and the top ten hold about 0.77%. The germline V gene has CDR1 SGHAT and CDR2 FQNNGV. CDR3 length: 14 residues. V lost 5 bases, J lost 4 bases, and 14 bases lay in between. Details on this clone: Its cognate antigen is unknown.

Sequences were obtained from PBMCs. This sequence originates from a woman younger than 30 in good health and CMV-seronegative. The chain links TRBV11-2 to TRBJ2-5, with a weak D call TRBD2 (6 bases). As DNA, the CDR3 is TGTGCCAGCAGCCATACGCGGGGAGTAGAGACCCAGTACTTC. Translated, it gives CASSHTRGVETQYF. Together with reference TRBV11-2 and TRBJ2-5, the CDR3 gives the full variable domain: EAGVAQSPRYKIIEKRQSVAFWCNPISGHATLYWYQQILGQGPKLLIQFQNNGVVDDSQLPKDRFSAERLKGVDSTLKIQPAKLEDSAVYLCASSHTRGVETQYFGPGTRLLVL.